A selection of T cell receptor beta chains follows, all from one sample in a study of T cells in localized non-small cell lung cancer. Repertoires were generated with immunoSEQ multiplex PCR, while TCRdb's copy carries only in-frame clones and drops some. The repertoire holds roughly 15,000 clones, with 90% as singletons. Here the sequenced sample was peripheral blood mononuclear cells, taken before any cancer treatment. The receptors shown here come from a woman aged 35 to 69 with stage III lung adenocarcinoma. CDR3s include the opening cysteine and the closing phenylalanine or tryptophan. The D gene is left open where the match is weak. The size of a clone is reported for some rows only, either as once, few or many, or as a class for expanded clones.

clone_size,j_call,v_call,d_call,cdr3_nt,cdr3_aa
-,TRBJ2-5,TRBV4-3,-,TGCGCCAGCAGCCAAGATCTCGTCCGAGAGGAGACCCAGTACTTC,CASSQDLVREETQYF
-,TRBJ2-3,TRBV7-3,-,TGTGCCAGCAGCTCCGGGACGGATGGAGATACGCAGTATTTT,CASSSGTDGDTQYF
-,TRBJ2-6,TRBV11-3,-,TGTGCCAGCAGCTCAGCGAGCTCTGGGGCCAACGTCCTGACTTTC,CASSSASSGANVLTF
-,TRBJ2-5,TRBV5-1,TRBD2,TGCGCCAGCAGCTCGCTCGGGTTAGCGGGGGATCAAGAGACCCAGTACTTC,CASSSLGLAGDQETQYF
-,TRBJ1-5,TRBV6-1,TRBD1,TGTGCCAGCAGTGAAGGGGGACAGCGTCTATGGCCCCAGCATTTT,CASSEGGQRLWPQHF
-,TRBJ2-5,TRBV2,TRBD2,TGTGCCAGCAGTGATGGACTAGCCTTGGAGACCCAGTACTTC,CASSDGLALETQYF
-,TRBJ1-2,TRBV5-5,TRBD1,TGTGCCAGCAGTCAACGCCTGGGACAGGGGGTAGGCTACACCTTC,CASSQRLGQGVGYTF
-,TRBJ2-6,TRBV5-1,-,TGCGCCAGCAGCGCCATCCCACAGAGCTCTGGGGCCAACGTCCTGACTTTC,CASSAIPQSSGANVLTF
-,TRBJ2-7,TRBV7-9,-,TGTGCCAGCAGCTTCTTTGCAAGGACAGCCCGATACGAGCAGTACTTC,CASSFFARTARYEQYF
-,TRBJ1-6,TRBV6-6,-,TGTGCCAGCACCCTCAGAAATTCACCCCTCCACTTT,CASTLRNSPLHF
-,TRBJ2-1,TRBV4-1,TRBD2,TGCGCCAGCAGCCATCTAGCGGGAGGCAACCCTTCCTACAATGAGCAGTTCTTC,CASSHLAGGNPSYNEQFF
-,TRBJ2-7,TRBV5-4,TRBD2,TGTGCCAGCAGCCCGGGGACTAGCGGGGGATACGAGCAGTACTTC,CASSPGTSGGYEQYF
-,TRBJ2-7,TRBV2,-,TGTGGCAGCAAGGTTGGGGGCCTTACCTACGAGCAGTACTTC,CGSKVGGLTYEQYF
-,TRBJ1-1,TRBV4-2,TRBD1,TGTGCCAGCAGCCCCAGGGGGCAGGACACTGAAGCTTTCTTT,CASSPRGQDTEAFF
-,TRBJ1-1,TRBV4-3,-,TGCGCCAGCAGCCAAGCTGGGGCAGGGGCCAACACTGAAGCTTTCTTT,CASSQAGAGANTEAFF
-,TRBJ1-1,TRBV19,TRBD1,TGTGCCAGTAGTAGAGACAGGGGGCCAACGAACACTGAAGCTTTCTTT,CASSRDRGPTNTEAFF
-,TRBJ1-5,TRBV5-4,-,TGTGCCAGCAGCTTGGACCGGCAGGGACAGCCCCAGCATTTT,CASSLDRQGQPQHF
few,TRBJ1-2,TRBV5-1,TRBD1,TGCGCCAGCAGCTTGGTAGGGACAGGGATGTATGGCTACACCTTC,CASSLVGTGMYGYTF
-,TRBJ2-1,TRBV6-5,TRBD1,TGTGCCAGCAGTTCCGGGACAGGTAATGAGCAGTTCTTC,CASSSGTGNEQFF
-,TRBJ2-5,TRBV28,TRBD1,TGTGCCAGCACCCCAGGGGGCGCGGGTTTGGAGACCCAGTACTTC,CASTPGGAGLETQYF
-,TRBJ2-3,TRBV4-1,TRBD2,TGCGCCAGCAGCCAAGAGCTAGCGGGAGGGCCGGGTACGCAGTATTTT,CASSQELAGGPGTQYF
-,TRBJ1-1,TRBV7-6,-,TGTGCCAGCAAGCAGAGGGGGGGGCCTCGCGCTGAAGCTTTCTTT,CASKQRGGPRAEAFF
-,TRBJ2-3,TRBV4-3,-,TGCGCCAGCAGCCCCCTAGGTGGGGGGGCCACAGATACGCAGTATTTT,CASSPLGGGATDTQYF
-,TRBJ2-7,TRBV9,-,TGTGCCAGCAGCGTAGCCCCAACCTACGAGCAGTACTTC,CASSVAPTYEQYF
-,TRBJ1-1,TRBV14,-,TGTGCCAGCAGCCAAGTAGGAGGGAACACTGAAGCTTTCTTT,CASSQVGGNTEAFF
-,TRBJ2-1,TRBV7-8,-,TGTGCCAGCAGCTCACAGACTACCGGGGGTAGGAATGAGCAGTTCTTC,CASSSQTTGGRNEQFF
-,TRBJ1-3,TRBV7-2,-,TGTGCCAGCAGCTTAGGATCGTTTTTCGGAAACACCATATATTTT,CASSLGSFFGNTIYF